This T cell receptor beta chain comes out of a study of T-cell reconstitution after alpha-beta-depleted transplantation in children. Findings of the study overall: There were reportedly several hundred expanded graft clones from which alpha-beta T cells came about two months after transplant. T-cell numbers and diversity, one year after transplant, stemmed largely from T cells that were newly produced. Where some patients showed high TCRbeta diversity at day 60, it came from recipient T cells and thymic progenitors that had survived.

Preparation of the TCRbeta library used unique molecular identifiers. TCRdb re-called the PCR reads through MiXCR, storing one row per CDR3 protein. The top ten clones hold approximately 5% of a sample with about 870,000 distinct CDR3 sequences, roughly 15% of them seen once. The CDR3 sequence is 17 residues long. V lost 5 bases to trimming and J lost 4 bases; unmatched junction nucleotides: 13. Germline assignment: CDR1 SEHNR and CDR2 FQNEAQ (reference sequence). This clonotype has just a few counts. As yet, its antigen is unknown. This specimen was PBMCs, mostly from graft donor cells, taken 360 days after TCRalphabeta/CD19-depleted stem cell transplant. The chain couples TRBV7-9 to TRBJ1-4; 7 nucleotides agree with TRBD1. The clonotype originates from a male patient aged 10 to 17 who had a stem cell transplant for acute lymphoblastic leukemia, so the T cells may come from the graft donor. This CDR3 is CASSRNTHRGVNEKLFF. The CDR3 DNA follows: TGTGCCAGCAGCAGAAACACCCACAGGGGCGTTAATGAAAAACTGTTTTTT. Filled out from reference TRBV7-9 and TRBJ1-4, the complete variable domain reads DTGVSQNPRHKITKRGQNVTFRCDPISEHNRLYWYRQTLGQGPEFLTYFQNEAQLEKSRLLSDRFSAERPKGSFSTLEIQRTEQGDSAMYLCASSRNTHRGVNEKLFFGSGTQLSVL.